The rows below give T cell receptor beta chains drawn from one sample of a study of graft-versus-host responses after intestinal transplantation. For these TCRs, the target antigens are not known. Sequenced by immunoSEQ multiplex PCR; TCRdb stores in-frame clones only, minus some. The repertoire consists of approximately 54,000 clones, with around 84% occurring once and the leading ten covering over 0.4%. Sequenced material: unstimulated CD4+ T cells sorted from spleen or lymph node cells, taken before transplant. These receptors were collected from a human donor who was the organ donor for an intestinal transplant. CDR3s include the opening cysteine and the closing phenylalanine or tryptophan. The D gene is left open where the match is weak. For some rows the clone size is stated as once, few or many, or as a class when expanded; others skip it.

TRBV7-2,.,.,TRBJ1-2,CASSSSYGYTF,TGTGCCAGCAGCTCCTCCTATGGCTACACCTTC
TRBV15,TRBD1,.,TRBJ1-6,CATSRGAGTGLRNSPLHF,TGTGCCACCAGCAGAGGCGCTGGGACAGGGCTACGTAATTCACCCCTCCACTTT
TRBV2,.,.,TRBJ1-2,CASSDRANYGYTF,TGTGCCAGCAGTGACAGGGCTAACTATGGCTACACCTTC
TRBV30,.,.,TRBJ2-4,CAWTGAKNIQYF,TGTGCCTGGACAGGGGCCAAAAACATTCAGTACTTC
TRBV5-5,.,.,TRBJ1-6,CASSLLGLDSPLHF,TGTGCCAGCAGCTTGCTGGGGTTGGATTCACCCCTCCACTTT
TRBV28,TRBD2,.,TRBJ2-7,CASSLPSGLILGEQYF,TGTGCCAGCAGTTTACCTTCGGGACTAATCTTGGGAGAGCAGTACTTC
TRBV7-2,TRBD2,.,TRBJ2-2,CASSLKGGRGTGELFF,TGTGCCAGCAGCTTAAAGGGAGGGAGGGGCACCGGGGAGCTGTTTTTT
TRBV4-3,TRBD2,once,TRBJ2-1,CASSQGLANNEQFF,TGCGCCAGCAGCCAAGGACTAGCAAACAATGAGCAGTTCTTC
TRBV27,TRBD1,.,TRBJ1-2,CASGRGLSGYTF,TGTGCCAGCGGCAGGGGGCTAAGTGGCTACACCTTC
TRBV4-2,.,.,TRBJ2-3,CASSQEHSSTDTQYF,TGTGCCAGCAGCCAAGAACACAGCAGCACAGATACGCAGTATTTT
TRBV23-1,TRBD1,.,TRBJ2-1,CASSQPGQGSYNEQFF,TGCGCCAGCAGTCAACCGGGACAGGGCTCCTACAATGAGCAGTTCTTC
TRBV2,TRBD1,.,TRBJ1-2,CASRPRGAYGYTF,TGTGCCAGCAGACCCAGGGGGGCTTATGGCTACACCTTC
TRBV11-2,TRBD2,few,TRBJ2-2,CASSPPLAGVGDGELFF,TGTGCCAGCAGCCCACCACTAGCGGGGGTAGGGGACGGGGAGCTGTTTTTT
TRBV5-1,.,.,TRBJ2-1,CASSLGVVSSYNEQFF,TGCGCCAGCAGCTTGGGGGTAGTAAGCTCCTACAATGAGCAGTTCTTC
TRBV5-6,TRBD1,.,TRBJ1-1,CASSWGQGSTEAFF,TGTGCCAGCAGCTGGGGACAGGGGTCCACTGAAGCTTTCTTT
TRBV25-1,.,.,TRBJ1-5,CASSERGDGNQPQHF,TGTGCCAGCAGTGAACGTGGTGACGGGAATCAGCCCCAGCATTTT
TRBV11-2,.,.,TRBJ2-3,CASSLDRGSTDTQYF,TGTGCCAGCAGCTTAGATAGGGGCAGCACAGATACGCAGTATTTT
TRBV25-1,.,.,TRBJ1-1,CASSDPGYTEAFF,TGTGCCAGCAGTGACCCAGGATACACTGAAGCTTTCTTT
TRBV6-5,TRBD1,.,TRBJ1-2,CASSYIGGTGDGYTF,TGTGCCAGCAGTTACATAGGTGGGACAGGGGATGGCTACACCTTC
TRBV6-1,.,.,TRBJ2-1,CASSLEISYNEQFF,TGTGCCAGCAGTCTTGAGATCTCCTACAATGAGCAGTTCTTC
TRBV10-1,TRBD1,once,TRBJ2-2,CAGTGGGELFF,TGCGCCGGGACAGGGGGCGGGGAGCTGTTTTTT
TRBV29-1,.,.,TRBJ2-3,CSVGTTDTQYF,TGCAGCGTTGGAACGACAGATACGCAGTATTTT
TRBV4-3,TRBD2,once,TRBJ2-1,CASSQEASGGAAEQFF,TGCGCCAGCAGCCAAGAGGCTAGCGGGGGGGCGGCTGAGCAGTTCTTC
TRBV27,TRBD2,few,TRBJ2-1,CASSAGLAANEQFF,TGTGCCAGCAGTGCGGGACTAGCGGCGAATGAGCAGTTCTTC
TRBV5-4,.,.,TRBJ2-3,CASSLGSGTTYGTQYF,TGTGCCAGCAGCTTGGGAAGTGGGACAACCTACGGTACGCAGTATTTT
TRBV19,.,.,TRBJ2-2,CASSSRVSTGELFF,TGTGCCAGTAGTTCTAGGGTTTCAACCGGGGAGCTGTTTTTT
TRBV21-1,.,.,TRBJ1-5,CASLRDRGPQPQHF,TGTGCCAGCCTGCGGGACAGGGGGCCTCAGCCCCAGCATTTT
TRBV19,TRBD1,few,TRBJ2-7,CASSTPGTGAGEQYF,TGTGCCAGTAGTACGCCCGGGACAGGGGCGGGGGAGCAGTACTTC
TRBV10-3,TRBD1,.,TRBJ2-7,CAINQVPGTGTGEQYF,TGTGCCATCAATCAAGTACCCGGGACAGGGACGGGCGAGCAGTACTTC
TRBV2,TRBD1,.,TRBJ1-2,CASNRDSYGYTF,TGTGCCAGCAACCGGGACAGCTATGGCTACACCTTC
TRBV19,TRBD2,few,TRBJ2-1,CASSMIPSGIDEQFF,TGTGCCAGTAGTATGATCCCTAGCGGGATCGATGAGCAGTTCTTC
TRBV18,.,.,TRBJ2-6,CASSPLTPGTTGANVLTF,TGTGCCAGCTCACCACTTACCCCTGGGACCACGGGGGCCAACGTCCTGACTTTC
TRBV7-6,.,once,TRBJ2-7,CASSLPYEQYF,TGTGCCAGCAGCCTACCCTACGAGCAGTACTTC
TRBV14,.,.,TRBJ2-5,CASSQVWGRLETQYF,TGTGCCAGCAGCCAAGTTTGGGGGCGGTTAGAGACCCAGTACTTC
TRBV6-4,.,.,TRBJ2-7,CASKVEQYF,TGTGCCAGCAAAGTCGAGCAGTACTTC
TRBV21-1,.,few,TRBJ2-5,CASSPQSAPGQGAETQYF,TGTGCCAGCAGCCCCCAAAGTGCCCCGGGACAGGGGGCAGAGACCCAGTACTTC
TRBV7-2,.,.,TRBJ1-2,CASSLGGNYGYTF,TGTGCCAGCAGCTTAGGGGGTAACTATGGCTACACCTTC
TRBV2,TRBD1,.,TRBJ2-3,CASRTGDTQYF,TGTGCCAGCAGGACAGGGGATACGCAGTATTTT
TRBV11-2,TRBD2,.,TRBJ2-7,CASSRRGGQSSYEQYF,TGTGCCAGCAGCCGACGGGGAGGGCAGAGCTCCTACGAGCAGTACTTC
TRBV27,TRBD2,.,TRBJ2-2,CASSRTSGALGGGELFF,TGTGCCAGCAGTCGGACTAGCGGGGCCCTCGGGGGCGGGGAGCTGTTTTTT
TRBV5-1,.,.,TRBJ1-3,CARTVPGNTIYF,TGCGCCCGTACGGTGCCTGGAAACACCATATATTTT
TRBV19,TRBD1,.,TRBJ1-2,CASSVRQGVQGYTF,TGTGCCAGTAGCGTGAGACAGGGGGTGCAGGGCTACACCTTC
TRBV5-1,TRBD2,.,TRBJ2-2,CASSPGLAGAINTGELFF,TGCGCCAGCAGTCCAGGACTAGCGGGGGCTATCAACACCGGGGAGCTGTTTTTT
TRBV6-5,.,.,TRBJ1-1,CASSLSWGSTEAFF,TGTGCCAGCAGTTTGTCGTGGGGGTCCACTGAAGCTTTCTTT
TRBV20-1,.,.,TRBJ2-5,CSARVETQYF,TGCAGTGCTAGGGTAGAGACCCAGTACTTC
TRBV5-6,.,.,TRBJ1-1,CASSLVGGWTEAFF,TGTGCCAGCAGCTTGGTTGGGGGCTGGACTGAAGCTTTCTTT
TRBV7-9,.,.,TRBJ1-1,CASSLVLGAEAFF,TGTGCCAGCAGCTTAGTATTGGGGGCTGAGGCTTTCTTT
TRBV12-5,.,.,TRBJ1-1,CASGSRRNTEAFF,TGTGCTAGTGGTTCTCGGCGGAACACTGAAGCTTTCTTT
TRBV5-4,.,.,TRBJ2-1,CASSFDNSYNEQFF,TGTGCCAGCAGCTTCGACAACTCCTACAATGAGCAGTTCTTC
TRBV27,TRBD1,few,TRBJ1-2,CASSLTGANYGYTF,TGTGCCAGCAGTTTGACAGGGGCTAACTATGGCTACACCTTC
TRBV6-5,.,.,TRBJ2-2,CASSSLMGTGELFF,TGTGCCAGCAGTTCTCTCATGGGCACCGGGGAGCTGTTTTTT
TRBV20-1,.,.,TRBJ2-5,CSASLGAQYF,TGCAGTGCCTCTCTGGGGGCCCAGTACTTC
TRBV6-5,TRBD2,.,TRBJ2-7,CASSRQSGGYEQYF,TGTGCCAGCAGTCGACAGAGCGGGGGCTACGAGCAGTACTTC
TRBV7-2,TRBD1,.,TRBJ1-6,CASSPGQGGYNSPLHF,TGTGCCAGCAGCCCCGGACAGGGGGGATATAATTCACCCCTCCACTTT
TRBV2,TRBD1,.,TRBJ1-1,CASSDRGHTEAFF,TGTGCCAGCAGTGACAGGGGGCACACTGAAGCTTTCTTT
TRBV7-9,.,.,TRBJ2-5,CASSLAVEAYQETQYF,TGTGCCAGCAGCTTAGCGGTAGAGGCCTACCAAGAGACCCAGTACTTC
TRBV5-1,TRBD1,.,TRBJ1-2,CASSLDGTGVDGYTF,TGCGCCAGCAGCTTGGATGGGACAGGGGTGGATGGCTACACCTTC
TRBV27,.,.,TRBJ2-7,CASSFGLHSSYEQYF,TGTGCCAGCAGTTTTGGGCTTCATAGCTCCTACGAGCAGTACTTC
TRBV5-5,.,.,TRBJ2-7,CASSLTGPYEQYF,TGTGCCAGCAGCTTGACAGGCCCCTACGAGCAGTACTTC
TRBV30,.,.,TRBJ2-5,CAWTGGQTQYF,TGTGCCTGGACCGGGGGGCAGACCCAGTACTTC